This T cell receptor (beta chain) was documented in a study of control samples from healthy donors and cancer patients. Trimming pared 1 base from V and 8 bases from J, leaving 5 bases between. The CDR3 loop spans 10 amino acids. Germline values: CDR1 GTSNPN, CDR2 SVGIG (reference sequence). Data came from immunoSEQ multiplex PCR; TCRdb stores just in-frame clones and leaves some out. The sample includes roughly 120,000 clones, approximately 89% seen only once; the top ten take approximately 3.2%. This clone has a single count. The clonotype comes from a man aged 35 to 55 in good health. The chain recombines TRBV30 with TRBJ1-1, with unresolved D. Material for sequencing was blood. CDR3 DNA sequence: TGTGCCTGGAGTGAGGTCGAAGCTTTCTTT. Translated: CAWSEVEAFF.